A single sample gave rise to the 20 T cell receptor beta chains below, sequenced in a study of blood T cell repertoires in COVID-19. Method: immunoSEQ multiplex PCR; TCRdb's copy keeps in-frame clones and lacks some. The table shows 250,000 or so clones, with around 90% occurring only once. The sequenced sample consisted of peripheral blood. The receptors were gathered from a woman aged 40 to 50 who had recovered from COVID-19.

The chain carries TRBV19 and TRBJ2-5; D is possibly TRBD1 (5 bases). The CDR3 contains 14 residues. Looked up from germline, CDR1 is LNHDA and CDR2 is SQIVND (reference sequence). Trimming pared 6 bases from V and 5 bases from J, leaving 16 bases between. In nucleotides, the CDR3 is TGTGCCAGTAGCTCCCAGGGCGGCTGGGAGACCCAGTACTTC. Translation gives CASSSQGGWETQYF.

This CDR3 reads CASRETGGTEAFF. The DNA for the CDR3 is TGTGCCAGTAGGGAGACAGGGGGGACTGAAGCTTTCTTT. This sequence joins TRBV19 and TRBJ1-1; TRBD1 aligns across 9 bases. The J segment lost 5 bases and the V segment lost 6 bases, leaving 4 bases of the junction unmatched. The CDR3 runs 13 residues. Germline V gene lookup returns CDR1 LNHDA and CDR2 SQIVND (reference sequence).

This chain connects TRBV30 to TRBJ2-2; TRBD2 aligns across 11 bases. The J segment lost 9 bases and the V segment lost 3 bases, leaving 9 bases of the junction unmatched. Germline loops: CDR1 GTSNPN, CDR2 SVGIG (reference sequence). The CDR3 is 15 residues long. CDR3 sequence reads: CAWRPTSGSVRELFF. The CDR3 DNA reads TGTGCCTGGAGACCAACTAGCGGGAGTGTCCGGGAGCTGTTTTTT.

V is TRBV21-1 and J is TRBJ2-5; the D segment call TRBD2 is taken from the table without a DNA check. TRBV21-1 constitutes a pseudogene. The CDR3 spans 17 residues. The CDR3 protein is CASSTPGPGSVQETQYF. CDR3 sequence (DNA): TGTGCCAGCAGCACGCCAGGCCCGGGGAGCGTCCAAGAGACCCAGTACTTC.

The gene calls are TRBV11-2 and TRBJ1-1; D is unresolved. V lost 4 bases and J 1 base, leaving 16 bases between the germline ends. Germline lookup yields CDR1 SGHAT and CDR2 FQNNGV. The CDR3 sequence is 16 residues long. In DNA, the CDR3 is TGTGCCAGCAGCTCCCGGAGCGGGATGGGGAACACTGAAGCTTTCTTT. Translated, it gives CASSSRSGMGNTEAFF.

This rearrangement joins TRBV4-2 to TRBJ2-7, with 10 bases identical to TRBD1. Germline-derived CDR1 and CDR2 are LGHNA and YNFKEQ. V trimming: 1 base; J trimming: 6 bases; junction bases outside the gene matches: 9. This CDR3 has 16 amino acids. DNA for the CDR3: TGTGCCAGCAGCCAAGGCTCGACAGGGGGCTTTTCCGAGCAGTACTTC. This codes for CASSQGSTGGFSEQYF.

Written as DNA, the CDR3 is TGTGCCAGCAGTTTATCTGGACAGCGGAAGACCCAGTACTTC. Residues: CASSLSGQRKTQYF. This chain links TRBV27 with TRBJ2-5; TRBD1 might be the D (6 bases). The CDR3 has 14 residues. V was pared by 0 bases and J by 6 bases, with 11 bases between. Per the germline V gene, CDR1 is MNHEY and CDR2 is SMNVEV (reference sequence).

The rearrangement joins TRBV5-1 to TRBJ2-7, with 9 bases matching TRBD2. Germline V gene lookup returns CDR1 SGHRS and CDR2 YFSETQ. The CDR3 is made up of 18 amino acids. J gave up 2 bases and V 0 bases, and 12 bases lay outside the gene matches. DNA of the CDR3: TGCGCCAGCAGCTTGGTCCCCCCTGGTAGCGGGAGTACCTACGAGCAGTACTTC. Encoded protein: CASSLVPPGSGSTYEQYF.

This clone is a singleton in its sample. V gene TRBV19 combines with J gene TRBJ2-7; D is ambiguous. The V gene lost 5 bases and the J gene lost 0 bases, with 17 bases spanning the gap. This CDR3 is 16 amino acids long. CDR1 and CDR2 from the germline V gene are LNHDA and SQIVND (reference sequence). The CDR3 sequence is CASSSRSGWFSYEQYF. The CDR3 nucleotides are TGTGCCAGTAGTTCAAGGTCCGGGTGGTTCTCCTACGAGCAGTACTTC.

As concerns this clone: The junction does not match germline at one end; this may be a read error. CDR3 DNA: TGCGCCAGCAGGTTGGAACTTAGCACAGATACGCAGTATTTT. Protein: CASRLELSTDTQYF. The chain recombines TRBV5-1 with TRBJ2-3, with D hard to call. The germline gives CDR1 SGHRS, CDR2 YFSETQ. The CDR3 contains 14 residues. Variable domain in full (rest from reference TRBV5-1 and TRBJ2-3): KAGVTQTPRYLIKTRGQQVTLSCSPISGHRSVSWYQQTPGQGLQFLFEYFSETQRNKGNFPGRFSGRQFSNSRSEMNVSTLELGDSALYLCASRLELSTDTQYFGPGTRLTVL.

The chain carries TRBV7-2 and TRBJ1-2, with 7 positions matching TRBD1. V lost 5 bases to trimming and J lost 12 bases; unmatched junction nucleotides: 9. The CDR3 sequence is 12 residues long. Germline values: CDR1 SGHTA, CDR2 FQGNSA. In nucleotides, the CDR3 is TGTGCCAGCAGCCCCCCTGGACAGGTCAACACCTTC. This gives the protein CASSPPGQVNTF.

V gene TRBV27 combines with J gene TRBJ2-1; 10 bases line up with TRBD2. The germline V gene has CDR1 MNHEY and CDR2 SMNVEV (reference sequence). V was pared by 5 bases and J by 10 bases, with 5 bases of the junction left unmatched. This CDR3 is built from 13 residues. For the CDR3, the DNA is TGTGCCAGCAGTCGGCTAGCGGGAGAGGAGCAGTTCTTC. It is translated as CASSRLAGEEQFF.

The chain carries TRBV5-4 and TRBJ2-5, with 7 nucleotides matching TRBD1. The CDR3 covers 15 residues. The J segment lost 0 bases and the V segment lost 5 bases, leaving 7 bases of the junction unmatched. CDR1 and CDR2 from the germline V gene are SGHNT and YYREEE (reference sequence). DNA of the CDR3: TGTGCCAGCAGGAACCCCGGGACAGACCAAGAGACCCAGTACTTC. It encodes CASRNPGTDQETQYF.

As regards this clone: At the DNA level, this CDR3 is encoded by other sequences in the same sample as well. The J gene is TRBJ1-5, the V gene TRBV30; TRBD1 might be the D (5 bases). In germline, CDR1 is GTSNPN, CDR2 SVGIG (reference sequence). The CDR3 loop spans 16 amino acids. The germline V and J ends were trimmed by 0 bases and 1 base, with 13 bases remaining between them. The chain's CDR3 is CAWSVRGRGSNQPQHF. CDR3 bases: TGTGCCTGGAGTGTACGTGGGAGGGGAAGCAATCAGCCCCAGCATTTT.

The chain is built from TRBV19 and TRBJ2-7, with 7 bases that match TRBD1. Germline trimming cut 4 bases from V and 2 bases from J; bases unmatched to any gene: 2. CDR3 length equals 13 residues. The germline V gene encodes CDR1 LNHDA and CDR2 SQIVND (reference sequence). CDR3 sequence (DNA): TGTGCCAGTAGTAGCCAGGGGGCCTACGAGCAGTACTTC. Protein: CASSSQGAYEQYF.

This rearrangement joins TRBV24-1 to TRBJ2-1; 7 nucleotides line up with TRBD1. Germline CDR1 is KGHDR and CDR2 is SFDVKD. V shed 7 bases, J shed 7 bases, and the junction held 9 bases outside the gene matches. The CDR3 extends over 14 amino acids. CDR3 coding DNA: TGTGCCACCAGAGCCGAGACAGGGTTAAATGAGCAGTTCTTC. It encodes CATRAETGLNEQFF.

This rearrangement joins TRBV2 to TRBJ2-2; 12 bases align to TRBD2. V dropped 3 bases and J dropped 6; count of bases not matched to a gene: 5. The CDR3 totals 16 residues. CDR1 is SNHLY, CDR2 FYNNEI, per germline. The DNA of the CDR3 is TGTGCCAGCAGTGACGGGCTAGCGGGGGGGGCCGGGGAGCTGTTTTTT. It encodes CASSDGLAGGAGELFF.

On this clone: Distinct nucleotide sequences in the sample also encode this CDR3. The chain employs TRBV18 and TRBJ2-5; D is undetermined. Germline CDR1 KGHSH, CDR2 LQKENI. Trimming cost V 3 bases and J 4 bases, with 6 bases left between them. The CDR3 spans 12 residues. The CDR3: CASSPSLETQYF. The DNA of the CDR3 is TGTGCCAGCTCACCCTCGTTAGAGACCCAGTACTTC. Using reference TRBV18 and TRBJ2-5 for the parts outside the CDR3, the full variable domain is NAGVMQNPRHLVRRRGQEARLRCSPMKGHSHVYWYRQLPEEGLKFMVYLQKENIIDESGMPKERFSAEFPKEGPSILRIQQVVRGDSAAYFCASSPSLETQYFGPGTRLLVL.

This rearrangement joins TRBV18 to TRBJ1-1, with a possible D match to TRBD1 (6 bases). Germline V gene sequence: CDR1 KGHSH, CDR2 LQKENI. The CDR3 loop spans 14 amino acids. V lost 2 bases to trimming and J lost 3 bases, with 10 bases between them. The CDR3 protein is CASSPSGGHTEAFF. The CDR3 nucleotides are TGTGCCAGCTCACCAAGCGGGGGGCACACTGAAGCTTTCTTT.

The rearrangement links TRBV5-1 to TRBJ2-1; 8 bases align to TRBD2. Trimming at V came to 4 bases and at J to 0 bases, leaving 6 bases not matched to a gene. Looked up from germline, CDR1 is SGHRS and CDR2 is YFSETQ. The CDR3 extends over 16 amino acids. The CDR3 DNA reads TGCGCCAGCAGCGATATAGCGGGAATCTCCTACAATGAGCAGTTCTTC. Translated: CASSDIAGISYNEQFF.